The clone carrying this TCR beta chain was counted a single time. Its antigen is currently unknown. The sample's treatment: some 20 received Ad26.COV2.S at low or high dose, single or two shots; 5 received placebo; per-sample allocation not given. Specimen acquisition occurred on day 63 following the initial vaccine or placebo injection. The entry originates in a study of Ad26.COV2.S vaccination and SARS-CoV-2 variants. At the level of the study: The trial was COV1001 and the donor's arm was Ad26.COV2.S. Intramuscular Ad26.COV2.S at 5x10^10 or 1x10^11 viral particles.

Sequencing was performed with immunoSEQ multiplex PCR; in TCRdb, only in-frame clones are kept and a portion is missing. The sample yields about 680,000 clones, 89% seen once. Whole-study results and caveats: Non-spike TCR breadth did not differ much between vaccine and placebo recipients.

This CDR3 comprises 14 residues. Trimming removed 4 bases at V and 6 bases at J, with 18 bases between. Germline CDR1 is GTSNPN and CDR2 is SVGIG (reference sequence). The genes are TRBV30 and TRBJ2-5; tentatively, D is TRBD1 or TRBD2 (5 bases each). This sequence originates from a person aged 18-65 years who received the Ad26.COV2.S COVID-19 vaccine or a placebo. Sequenced material: peripheral blood, taken in a trial of Ad26.COV2.S vaccine versus placebo. CDR3 in amino acids: CAWTRDGWQKTQYF. The CDR3 DNA follows: TGTGCCTGGACCAGGGACGGCTGGCAAAAGACCCAGTACTTC.